This T cell receptor beta chain derives from a study of CD8 T cells in ankylosing spondylitis. Broader study findings: There was a TCR beta motif, made of several highly homologous variants, that appeared characteristic of ankylosing spondylitis blood. In synovial fluid and blood from reactive arthritis, some motif variants were previously reported. In ankylosing spondylitis patients, matched synovial fluid reportedly showed significant enrichment of disease-linked clones.

Many counts were recorded for this clonotype. What it recognizes is unknown. Quantitative barcoded 5'-RACE was used to prepare TCR beta libraries. Via MiXCR, TCRdb re-called the 5' RACE reads, giving one row per CDR3 protein. The sample has some 220,000 distinct CDR3 sequences, more than 5.5% seen once; the top ten hold more than 13%. The CDR3 loop spans 15 amino acids. Per the germline V gene, CDR1 is MNHEY and CDR2 is SMNVEV (reference sequence). The J segment lost 7 bases and the V segment lost 5 bases, leaving 7 bases of the junction unmatched. J is TRBJ1-6 and V is TRBV27; 8 positions match TRBD1. Input material: blood, either unsorted or a sorted T cell fraction (not recorded which). This clonotype was sampled from a male donor with ankylosing spondylitis. The CDR3 nucleotides read TGTGCCAGCAGTCCGGGACAGGCGATCAATTCACCCCTCCACTTT. Translated, it gives CASSPGQAINSPLHF.